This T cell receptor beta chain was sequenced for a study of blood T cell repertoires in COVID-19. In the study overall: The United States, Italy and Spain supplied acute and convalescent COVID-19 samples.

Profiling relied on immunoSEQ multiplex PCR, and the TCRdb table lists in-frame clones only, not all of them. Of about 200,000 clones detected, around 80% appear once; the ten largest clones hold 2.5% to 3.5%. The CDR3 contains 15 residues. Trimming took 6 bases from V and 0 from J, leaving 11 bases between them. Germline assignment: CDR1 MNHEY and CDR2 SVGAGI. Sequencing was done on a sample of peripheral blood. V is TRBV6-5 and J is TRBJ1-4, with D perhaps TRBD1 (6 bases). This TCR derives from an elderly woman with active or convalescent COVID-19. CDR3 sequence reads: CASRGGVATNEKLFF. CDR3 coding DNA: TGTGCCAGCAGAGGGGGAGTAGCAACTAATGAAAAACTGTTTTTT.